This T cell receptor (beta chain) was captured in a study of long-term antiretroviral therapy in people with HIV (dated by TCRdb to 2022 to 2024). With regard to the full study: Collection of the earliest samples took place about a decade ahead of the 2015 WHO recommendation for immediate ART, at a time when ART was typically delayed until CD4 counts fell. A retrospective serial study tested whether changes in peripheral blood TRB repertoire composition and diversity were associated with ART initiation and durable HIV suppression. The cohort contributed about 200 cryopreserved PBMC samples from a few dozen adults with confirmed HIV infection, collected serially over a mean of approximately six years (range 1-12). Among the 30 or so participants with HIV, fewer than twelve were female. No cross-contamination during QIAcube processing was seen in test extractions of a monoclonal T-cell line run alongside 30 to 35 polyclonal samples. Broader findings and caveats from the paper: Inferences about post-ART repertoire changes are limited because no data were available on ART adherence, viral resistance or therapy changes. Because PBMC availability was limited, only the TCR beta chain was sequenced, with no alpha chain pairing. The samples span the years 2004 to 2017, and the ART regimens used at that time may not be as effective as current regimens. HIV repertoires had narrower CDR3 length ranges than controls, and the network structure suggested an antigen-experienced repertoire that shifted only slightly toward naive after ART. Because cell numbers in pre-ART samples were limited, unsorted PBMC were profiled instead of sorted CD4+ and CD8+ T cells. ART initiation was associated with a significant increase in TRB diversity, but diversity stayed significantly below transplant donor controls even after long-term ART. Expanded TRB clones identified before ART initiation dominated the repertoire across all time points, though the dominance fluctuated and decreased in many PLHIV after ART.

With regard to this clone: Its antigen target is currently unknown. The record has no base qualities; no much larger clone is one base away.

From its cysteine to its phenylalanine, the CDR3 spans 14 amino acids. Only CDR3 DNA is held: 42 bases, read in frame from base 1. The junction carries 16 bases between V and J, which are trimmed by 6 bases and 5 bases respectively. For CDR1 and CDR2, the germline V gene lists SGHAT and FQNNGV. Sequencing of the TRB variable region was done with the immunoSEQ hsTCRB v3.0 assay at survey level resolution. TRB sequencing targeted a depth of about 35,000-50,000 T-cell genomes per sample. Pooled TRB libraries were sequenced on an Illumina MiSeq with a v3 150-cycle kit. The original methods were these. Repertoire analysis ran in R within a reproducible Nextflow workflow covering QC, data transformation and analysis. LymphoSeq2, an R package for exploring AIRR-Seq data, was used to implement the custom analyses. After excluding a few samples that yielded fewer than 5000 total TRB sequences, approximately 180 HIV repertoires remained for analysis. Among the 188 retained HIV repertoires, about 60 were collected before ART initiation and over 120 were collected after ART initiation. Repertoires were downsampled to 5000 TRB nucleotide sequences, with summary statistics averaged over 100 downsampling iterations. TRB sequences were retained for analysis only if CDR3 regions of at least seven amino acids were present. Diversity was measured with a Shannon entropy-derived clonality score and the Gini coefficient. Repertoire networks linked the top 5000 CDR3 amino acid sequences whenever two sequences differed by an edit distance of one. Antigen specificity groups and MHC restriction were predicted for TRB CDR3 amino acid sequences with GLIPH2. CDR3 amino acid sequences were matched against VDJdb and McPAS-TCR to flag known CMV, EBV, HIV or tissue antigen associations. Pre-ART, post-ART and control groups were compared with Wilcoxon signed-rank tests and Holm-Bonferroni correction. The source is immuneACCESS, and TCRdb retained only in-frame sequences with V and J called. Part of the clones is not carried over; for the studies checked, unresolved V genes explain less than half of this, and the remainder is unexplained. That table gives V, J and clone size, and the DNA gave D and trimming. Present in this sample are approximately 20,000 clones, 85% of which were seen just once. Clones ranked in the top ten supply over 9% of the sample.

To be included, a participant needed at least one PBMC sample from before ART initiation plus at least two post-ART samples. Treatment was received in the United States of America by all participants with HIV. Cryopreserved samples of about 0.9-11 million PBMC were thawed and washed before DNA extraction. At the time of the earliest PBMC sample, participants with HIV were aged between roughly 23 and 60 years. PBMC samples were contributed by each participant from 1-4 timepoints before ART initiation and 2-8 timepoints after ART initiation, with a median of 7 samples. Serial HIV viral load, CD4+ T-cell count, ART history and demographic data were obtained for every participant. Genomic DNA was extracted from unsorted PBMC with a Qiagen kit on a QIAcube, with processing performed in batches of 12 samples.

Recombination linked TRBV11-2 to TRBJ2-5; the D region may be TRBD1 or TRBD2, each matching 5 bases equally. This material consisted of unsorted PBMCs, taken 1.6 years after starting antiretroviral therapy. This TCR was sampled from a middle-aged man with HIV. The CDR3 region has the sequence CASRNGTLRETQYF. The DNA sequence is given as TGTGCCAGCAGAAATGGGACCCTGAGGGAGACCCAGTACTTC.